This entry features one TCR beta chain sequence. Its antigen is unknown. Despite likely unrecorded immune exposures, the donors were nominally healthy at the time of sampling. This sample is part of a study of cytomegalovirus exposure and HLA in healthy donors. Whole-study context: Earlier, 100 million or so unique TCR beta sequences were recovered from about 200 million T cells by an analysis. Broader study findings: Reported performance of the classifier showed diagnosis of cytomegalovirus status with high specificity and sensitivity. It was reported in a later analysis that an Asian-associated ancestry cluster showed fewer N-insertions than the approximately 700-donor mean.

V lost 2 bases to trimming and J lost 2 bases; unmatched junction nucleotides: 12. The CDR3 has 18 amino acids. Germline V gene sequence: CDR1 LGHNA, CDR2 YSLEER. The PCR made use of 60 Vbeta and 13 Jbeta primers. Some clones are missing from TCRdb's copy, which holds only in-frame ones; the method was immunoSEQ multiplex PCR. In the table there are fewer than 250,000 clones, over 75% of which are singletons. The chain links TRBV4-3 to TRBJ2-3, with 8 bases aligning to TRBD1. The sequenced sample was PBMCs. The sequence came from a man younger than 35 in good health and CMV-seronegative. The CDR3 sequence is CASSQLGPGQAFTDTQYF. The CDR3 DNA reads TGCGCCAGCAGCCAATTAGGGCCGGGACAGGCCTTCACAGATACGCAGTATTTT.